This T cell receptor beta chain originates from a study of cytomegalovirus exposure and HLA in healthy donors. Findings of the study overall: Subsequent analysis of the 95 to 150 validation repertoires found a tendency for first-cohort TCR clusters to co-occur. Generally TCR sequences proved uncommon, though certain public TCRs appeared in numerous donors. Both high specificity and high sensitivity reportedly marked the classifier's diagnosis of cytomegalovirus status.

V dropped 5 bases and J dropped 6; count of bases not matched to a gene: 13. The CDR3 sequence is 16 residues long. CDR1 SEHNR and CDR2 FQNEAQ come from the germline V gene (reference sequence). Sequencing used immunoSEQ multiplex PCR; TCRdb keeps in-frame clones, though not all of them. The data show about 66,000 clones, approximately 97% seen once. As for this clone: What it recognizes is unknown.

The specimen was PBMCs. The receptor was isolated from a woman aged 18-29 years in good health and CMV-seropositive. J is TRBJ2-5 and V is TRBV7-9, with 9 positions matching TRBD2. CDR3 sequence reads: CASSPPGAGGPKTQYF. In DNA, the CDR3 is TGTGCCAGCAGCCCCCCCGGTGCGGGAGGGCCAAAGACCCAGTACTTC.